What follows are 22 T cell receptor beta chains derived from one specimen sequenced in a study of beta chain features in type 1 diabetes. Investigators reverse transcribed all isolated RNA, so they sequenced expressed TCRB transcripts. The method was immunoSEQ multiplex PCR; TCRdb's version includes in-frame clones alone and lacks a portion of them. The sample consists of around 500,000 clones, around 28% of them appearing once. The sample comprised naive CD4+ T cells from blood. The receptors were sampled from a young man in good health.

Concerning this clone itself: This specimen includes other DNA sequences encoding the same CDR3. The rearrangement links TRBV15 to TRBJ1-1; D unclear. This CDR3 region has 13 residues. Per germline, CDR1 LNHNV and CDR2 YYDKDF (reference sequence). Trimming removed 0 bases from V and 4 bases from J, with 6 bases in between. The CDR3 loop reads CATSRDPSTEAFF. The CDR3 DNA follows: TGTGCCACCAGCAGAGACCCCTCCACTGAAGCTTTCTTT.

V gene TRBV9 combines with J gene TRBJ2-1; 7 positions match TRBD2. The CDR3 has 14 residues. The germline V gene has CDR1 SGDLS and CDR2 YYNGEE. V lost 5 bases, J lost 2 bases, and 4 bases stayed unmatched. Written as DNA, the CDR3 is TGTGCCAGCAGTAGCGGGCCCCCCTACAATGAGCAGTTCTTC. Its protein product is CASSSGPPYNEQFF.

The chain uses TRBV6-6 and TRBJ2-3, with 9 bases matching TRBD2. CDR3 length equals 15 residues. V lost 6 bases to trimming and J lost 1 base; unmatched junction nucleotides: 5. Germline CDR1 reads MNHNY; CDR2 reads SVGAGI (reference sequence). The CDR3 spells CASSLKREGTDTQYF. The DNA of the CDR3 is TGTGCCAGCAGCCTGAAGCGGGAGGGCACAGATACGCAGTATTTT.

Of note for this clone: A junction boundary mismatches the germline segment, possibly from a read error. Other DNA sequences in this specimen translate into the identical CDR3. The chain carries TRBV7-9 and TRBJ2-1; D perhaps matches TRBD1 (6 bases). Germline V gives CDR1 SEHNR, CDR2 FQNEAQ (reference sequence). This CDR3 spans 15 amino acids. The CDR3 nucleotides read TGCGCCAGCAGCTTACAGCAGGGGCTTAACAATGAGCAGTTCTTC. Its translation: CASSLQQGLNNEQFF.

V and J are TRBV5-4 and TRBJ2-3; 10 bases fit TRBD1. CDR1 SGHNT and CDR2 YYREEE come from the germline V gene (reference sequence). The ends lost 4 bases at V and 7 bases at J; junction bases unmatched: 6. The CDR3 extends over 14 amino acids. This CDR3 is CASSPGQGRNTQYF. CDR3 DNA sequence: TGTGCCAGCAGCCCGGGACAGGGGAGGAATACGCAGTATTTT.

The chain is built from TRBV27 and TRBJ2-5; no clear D gene. Deletions cut 6 bases from V and 5 bases from J, with 7 bases between. From germline, CDR1 is MNHEY and CDR2 SMNVEV (reference sequence). This CDR3 contains 11 residues. CDR3 nucleotide sequence: TGTGCCAGCAGGAGGTTGGAGACCCAGTACTTC. It specifies CASRRLETQYF.

The CDR3, as DNA: TGTGCCTGGAGGGAGGGTCTAGACTATGGCTACACCTTC. Translation: CAWREGLDYGYTF. This sequence joins TRBV30 and TRBJ1-2; no definite D call. The CDR3 has 13 residues. The V gene lost 3 bases and the J gene lost 3 bases, with 11 bases spanning the gap. Germline V gene sequence: CDR1 GTSNPN, CDR2 SVGIG (reference sequence).

The chain couples TRBV27 to TRBJ2-2, with no clear D. The V and J ends lost 4 bases and 5 bases respectively, with 17 bases between them. Germline V lookup: CDR1 MNHEY, CDR2 SMNVEV (reference sequence). The CDR3 contains 16 residues. The CDR3 DNA reads as TGTGCCAGCAGTTCTTCCCGGTACATTCGGACCGGGGAGCTGTTTTTT. Encoded protein: CASSSSRYIRTGELFF.

This clone has only a few counts. The chain joins TRBV4-2 to TRBJ1-4; D unresolved. Trimming shortened V by 3 bases and J by 5 bases, and 19 bases separated the two germline ends. Germline CDR1 is LGHNA and CDR2 is YNFKEQ. The CDR3 totals 17 residues. The CDR3 DNA follows: TGTGCCAGCAGCCACCCCACGGTCACAGCTAGAAATGAAAAACTGTTTTTT. Translation gives CASSHPTVTARNEKLFF.

This clone was recorded a few times. J is TRBJ2-2 and V is TRBV10-3; D might be TRBD1 (5 bases). Trimming took 6 bases from V and 0 from J, leaving 17 bases between them. This CDR3 is 17 amino acids long. From germline, CDR1 is ENHRY and CDR2 SYGVKD. CDR3 DNA: TGTGCCATCAGCCCCCATAGAGACAGCCCGAACACCGGGGAGCTGTTTTTT. Residues: CAISPHRDSPNTGELFF.

CDR3 bases: TGTGCCAGTAGACCGGCCGGCCAGCAAGAGACCCAGTACTTC. It encodes CASRPAGQQETQYF. The chain is built from TRBV19 and TRBJ2-5; D not resolved. Trimming removed 6 bases at V and 2 bases at J, with 13 bases between. This CDR3 contains 14 residues. Germline V gene data show CDR1 as LNHDA and CDR2 as SQIVND (reference sequence).

This clone was seen a handful of times. The chain links TRBV29-1 to TRBJ2-5, with a tentative D call TRBD1 (6 bases). Germline values: CDR1 SQVTM, CDR2 ANQGSEA. The CDR3 loop spans 15 amino acids. Trimming removed 1 base from V and 2 bases from J, with 14 bases in between. CDR3 coding DNA: TGCAGCGTTGAAGTAGGGGGAACCCGTCAAGAGACCCAGTACTTC. Translated, it gives CSVEVGGTRQETQYF.

The CDR3 here is CASSLVGIAGGAEQFF. The CDR3 bases are TGTGCCAGCAGCTTAGTGGGGATAGCGGGAGGGGCCGAGCAGTTCTTC. The rearrangement links TRBV7-6 to TRBJ2-1, with 11 nucleotides matching TRBD2. V lost 1 base, J lost 10 bases, and 9 bases stayed unmatched. Germline V gene data show CDR1 as SGHVS and CDR2 as FNYEAQ. The CDR3 has 16 residues. Complete variable domain (other parts from reference TRBV7-6 and TRBJ2-1): GAGVSQSPRYKVTKRGQDVALRCDPISGHVSLYWYRQALGQGPEFLTYFNYEAQQDKSGLPNDRFSAERPEGSISTLTIQRTEQRDSAMYRCASSLVGIAGGAEQFFGPGTRLTVL.

Written as DNA, the CDR3 is TGCAGCGGAAAAGGGGGGAGAAGGGGCACAGATACGCAGTATTTT. It translates to CSGKGGRRGTDTQYF. The rearrangement links TRBV29-1 to TRBJ2-3, with D tentatively TRBD1 or TRBD2 (6 bases each). The length of the CDR3 is 15 residues. Germline lookup yields CDR1 SQVTM and CDR2 ANQGSEA. V lost 7 bases and J 1 base, leaving 18 bases between the germline ends.

CDR3 bases: TGCGCCAGCAGCCAAGATACGACGTACGGGGAGCTGTTTTTT. It specifies CASSQDTTYGELFF. This chain connects TRBV4-3 to TRBJ2-2; no clear D. V lost 0 bases and J 7 bases, leaving 9 bases between the germline ends. This CDR3 has 14 amino acids. Germline lookup yields CDR1 LGHNA and CDR2 YSLEER.

The chain joins TRBV29-1 to TRBJ1-2; TRBD1 agrees at 11 bases. Germline assignment: CDR1 SQVTM and CDR2 ANQGSEA. The V segment lost 4 bases and the J segment 2 bases; nucleotides outside the gene matches: 3. The CDR3 spans 14 residues. DNA for the CDR3: TGCAGCGTTGTTTGGACAGGGGGCAACTATGGCTACACCTTC. The encoded protein is CSVVWTGGNYGYTF.

This clone has more than one count but fewer than ten. CDR3: CASSRDRVGYTF. Written as DNA, the CDR3 is TGTGCCAGCAGTCGGGACAGGGTGGGCTACACCTTC. The J gene is TRBJ1-2, the V gene TRBV2; 9 bases align to TRBD1. The CDR3 runs to 12 residues. With V trimmed by 5 bases and J by 8 bases, 3 bases remained unmatched. From germline, CDR1 is SNHLY and CDR2 FYNNEI.

This clone was observed a handful of times. V and J are TRBV7-2 and TRBJ1-2; D gene ambiguous. CDR3 size: 13 residues. Germline-derived CDR1 and CDR2 are SGHTA and FQGNSA. V was trimmed by 6 bases and J by 2 bases, leaving 10 bases between them. The CDR3 DNA follows: TGTGCCAGCAGGCTAAGGTCGAACTATGGCTACACCTTC. This codes for CASRLRSNYGYTF.

This clone was seen more than once but under ten times. The rearrangement uses TRBV19 and TRBJ2-5, with 9 bases matching TRBD1. The CDR3 sequence is 15 residues long. Germline CDR1 reads LNHDA; CDR2 reads SQIVND (reference sequence). V was pared by 7 bases and J by 4 bases, with 10 bases of the junction left unmatched. The CDR3 protein is CASTIRGQGLETQYF. The CDR3 nucleotides are TGTGCCAGTACCATCAGAGGACAGGGGTTAGAGACCCAGTACTTC.

This clone occurred a few times. This rearrangement joins TRBV6-6 to TRBJ2-5; D gene ambiguous. Trimming stripped 1 base from V and 4 bases from J, with 4 bases between. Germline loops: CDR1 MNHNY, CDR2 SVGAGI (reference sequence). The CDR3 is 12 residues long. As DNA, the CDR3 is TGTGCCAGCAGTTACTTCATAGAGACCCAGTACTTC. Protein product: CASSYFIETQYF.

The genes are TRBV11-2 and TRBJ2-3; no clear D gene. The ends were cut back, 5 bases at V and 5 bases at J, with 20 bases in the middle. This CDR3 has 16 amino acids. Germline CDR1 reads SGHAT; CDR2 reads FQNNGV. The CDR3 sequence is CASSANSAGWQDTQYF. Written as DNA, the CDR3 is TGTGCCAGCAGCGCTAATTCGGCAGGATGGCAAGATACGCAGTATTTT.

V and J are TRBV7-2 and TRBJ1-6; D is ambiguous. The CDR3 sequence is 12 residues long. V was clipped by 6 bases and J by 8 bases, with 8 bases between them. The germline V gene encodes CDR1 SGHTA and CDR2 FQGNSA. The CDR3: CASSPPHSPLHF. In nucleotides, the CDR3 is TGTGCCAGCAGTCCTCCCCATTCACCCCTCCACTTT.